The rows below give T cell receptor beta chains drawn from one sample of a study of T cells in Graves' hyperthyroidism and ophthalmopathy. TCRdb reprocessed the multiplex PCR reads via MiXCR and lists one record per CDR3 protein. The data show 640,000 or so distinct CDR3 sequences, about 15% seen once. Specimen: blood. Every receptor here comes from a woman aged 40 to 55 with Graves' ophthalmopathy. CDR3s include the opening cysteine and the closing phenylalanine or tryptophan. Each record gives: J gene, D gene, clone size, V gene, CDR3 protein, CDR3 DNA. The D gene is left open where the match is weak. Rows may omit the clone size; those that give it use once, few, many or a size class.

TRBJ1-5,-,many,TRBV5-1,CASSLVRAGIQPQHF,TGCGCCAGCAGCTTGGTACGGGCAGGGATTCAGCCCCAGCATTTT
TRBJ1-6,TRBD1,few,TRBV25-1,CASSDPSGQGVNSPLHF,TGTGCCAGCAGTGACCCCTCGGGACAGGGGGTCAATTCACCCCTCCACTTT
TRBJ1-2,-,many,TRBV29-1,CSARVGVGYTF,TGCAGCGCTCGGGTAGGCGTGGGCTACACCTTC
TRBJ1-1,-,-,TRBV4-1,CASSQGHFKNTEAFF,TGCGCCAGCAGCCAGGGACACTTTAAGAACACTGAAGCTTTCTTT
TRBJ2-7,-,once,TRBV6-5,CASSYSVAAQF,TGTGCCAGCAGCTACTCGGTGGCAGCTCAATTC
TRBJ2-2,TRBD2,many,TRBV25-1,CASSATEGLAGGGELFF,TGTGCCAGCAGTGCCACCGAGGGGCTAGCGGGAGGCGGGGAGCTGTTTTTT
TRBJ1-1,-,many,TRBV15,CATSRDRGELNTEAFF,TGTGCCACCAGCAGAGATCGAGGAGAGCTGAACACTGAAGCTTTCTTT
TRBJ1-1,TRBD1,many,TRBV19,CASSRRDSPGDTEAFF,TGTGCCAGTAGTAGAAGGGACAGCCCCGGAGACACTGAAGCTTTCTTT
TRBJ1-2,-,many,TRBV11-3,CASSLGQRISNYGYTF,TGTGCCAGCAGCCTCGGACAGAGGATATCTAACTATGGCTACACCTTC
TRBJ1-2,TRBD1,many,TRBV7-2,CASSLTLQGRGYTF,TGTGCCAGCAGCTTAACCCTACAGGGGCGAGGCTACACCTTC
TRBJ2-5,TRBD1,-,TRBV11-2,CASSLPGTGTETQCF,TGTGCCAGCAGCTTACCCGGGACAGGGACAGAGACCCAGTGCTTC
TRBJ2-2,-,many,TRBV6-5,CASSYDMSPNTGELFF,TGTGCCAGCAGTTACGACATGTCCCCGAACACCGGGGAGCTGTTTTTT
TRBJ1-1,-,many,TRBV20-1,CSARDLISGSDTEAFF,TGCAGTGCTAGAGATCTCATTTCAGGGTCAGACACTGAAGCTTTCTTT
TRBJ2-7,-,-,TRBV6-1,CASSVGTDQDEQYF,TGTGCCAGCAGTGTCGGGACGGACCAGGACGAGCAGTACTTC
TRBJ1-1,TRBD1,-,TRBV4-1,CASSPDRGTMNTEAFF,TGCGCCAGCAGCCCGGACAGGGGAACAATGAACACTGAAGCTTTCTTT
TRBJ1-6,TRBD1,-,TRBV5-1,CASSHNPGQGNSPLHF,TGCGCCAGCAGCCACAATCCGGGACAGGGAAATTCACCCCTCCACTTT